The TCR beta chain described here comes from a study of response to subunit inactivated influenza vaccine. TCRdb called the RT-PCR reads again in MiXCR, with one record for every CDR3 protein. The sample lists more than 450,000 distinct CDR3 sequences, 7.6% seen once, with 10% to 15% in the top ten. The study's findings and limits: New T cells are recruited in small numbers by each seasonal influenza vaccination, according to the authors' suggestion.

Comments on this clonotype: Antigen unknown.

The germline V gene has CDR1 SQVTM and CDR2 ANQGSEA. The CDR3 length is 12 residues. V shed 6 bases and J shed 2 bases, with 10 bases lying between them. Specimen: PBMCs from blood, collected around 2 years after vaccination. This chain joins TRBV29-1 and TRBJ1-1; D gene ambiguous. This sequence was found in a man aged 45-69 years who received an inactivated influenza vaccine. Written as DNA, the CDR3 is TGCAGCGTCGGGTCCGAAAACACTGAAGCTTTCTTT. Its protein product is CSVGSENTEAFF.